One sample yielded the 20 T cell receptor beta chains listed below, sequenced in a study of blood T cell repertoires in COVID-19. Measured with immunoSEQ multiplex PCR; TCRdb has only the in-frame clones, and not every one. The data hold around 95,000 clones, with more than 75% observed a single time. The sequenced material came from peripheral blood. These receptors were obtained from a human donor in a cohort sampled during active COVID-19.

This clone was picked up a small number of times. The rearrangement joins TRBV19 to TRBJ1-5, with D uncertain. The CDR3 is made up of 16 amino acids. In germline, CDR1 is LNHDA, CDR2 SQIVND (reference sequence). The germline V and J ends were trimmed by 3 bases and 5 bases, with 17 bases remaining between them. The CDR3 nucleotides read TGTGCCAGTAGTATCTTGAGGGCCGCTGGGTATCAGCCCCAGCATTTT. This translates into CASSILRAAGYQPQHF.

J is TRBJ2-3 and V is TRBV6-5; D not certain. This CDR3 has 16 amino acids. The V and J ends lost 0 bases and 0 bases respectively, with 10 bases between them. Germline V CDR1 and CDR2: MNHEY, SVGAGI. The CDR3 bases are TGTGCCAGCAGTTACTCGCTGGGCCTCAGCACAGATACGCAGTATTTT. Translated: CASSYSLGLSTDTQYF.

V is TRBV14 and J is TRBJ2-1, with D uncertain. Germline-derived CDR1 and CDR2 are SGHDN and FVKESK. Trimming pared 3 bases from V and 10 bases from J, leaving 7 bases between. This CDR3 spans 11 amino acids. CDR3 loop: CASSQFLEQFF. As DNA, the CDR3 is TGTGCCAGCAGCCAGTTTCTAGAGCAGTTCTTC.

V and J are TRBV21-1 and TRBJ1-2; TRBD1, the table's D call, was not compared with the DNA. TRBV21-1 is tagged as a pseudogene. This CDR3 is built from 18 residues. CDR3 protein: CASSKGGPLWGQVYGYTF. CDR3 bases: TGTGCCAGCAGCAAAGGGGGGCCTCTTTGGGGCCAAGTCTATGGCTACACCTTC.

This chain uses TRBV5-6 with TRBJ2-1; TRBD2 aligns across 13 bases. The CDR3 covers 13 residues. CDR1 and CDR2 from the germline V gene are SGHDT and YYEEEE. The V and J ends lost 3 bases and 11 bases, in that order; junction bases with no gene match: 2. CDR3 amino acids: CASSWGTSGKQFF. DNA of the CDR3: TGTGCCAGCAGCTGGGGGACTAGCGGGAAGCAGTTCTTC.

The DNA of the CDR3 is TGTGCCAGCAGCTTAACGTCTAGCGGGGTTTACAATGAGCAGTTCTTC. Protein sequence: CASSLTSSGVYNEQFF. The chain employs TRBV7-2 and TRBJ2-1, with 9 bases identical to TRBD2. CDR3 length equals 16 residues. V was clipped by 2 bases and J by 4 bases; unmatched bases: 6. Looked up from germline, CDR1 is SGHTA and CDR2 is FQGNSA.

The CDR3 spells CASRSDSNYGYTF. The CDR3 DNA reads as TGTGCCAGCCGGTCCGACTCTAACTATGGCTACACCTTC. This chain joins TRBV2 and TRBJ1-2; D not resolved. The CDR3 is made up of 13 amino acids. The V end lost 8 bases, the J end lost 0 bases, and 10 bases lay between the germline ends. Germline CDR1 SNHLY, CDR2 FYNNEI.

The chain uses TRBV10-1 and TRBJ1-4, with TRBD1 as a possible D gene (6 bases). The germline CDR1 and CDR2 sequences are WNHNN and SYGVQD (reference sequence). Trimming left V 5 bases short and J 8 bases short, with 12 bases between. The CDR3 sequence is 13 residues long. CDR3 in amino acids: CASSPGQMEKLFF. For the CDR3, the DNA is TGCGCCAGCAGTCCCGGACAGATGGAAAAACTGTTTTTT.

The chain carries TRBV5-4 and TRBJ2-7; TRBD2 agrees at 10 bases. Germline lookup yields CDR1 SGHNT and CDR2 YYREEE (reference sequence). With V trimmed by 4 bases and J by 3 bases, 13 bases remained unmatched. The CDR3 totals 17 residues. The chain's CDR3 is CASSHAGLANKYYEQYF. The CDR3 DNA sequence: TGTGCCAGCAGCCACGCGGGACTAGCGAACAAATACTACGAGCAGTACTTC. Full variable domain (missing parts from reference TRBV5-4 and TRBJ2-7): ETGVTQSPTHLIKTRGQQVTLRCSSQSGHNTVSWYQQALGQGPQFIFQYYREEENGRGNFPPRFSGLQFPNYSSELNVNALELDDSALYLCASSHAGLANKYYEQYFGPGTRLTVT.

The chain couples TRBV5-1 to TRBJ2-5, with a possible D match to TRBD2 (5 bases). CDR3 length: 14 amino acids. CDR1 is SGHRS and CDR2 is YFSETQ in the germline V gene. V lost 4 bases to trimming and J lost 2 bases, with 12 bases between them. The CDR3: CASSRGSEQETQYF. CDR3 DNA: TGCGCCAGCAGCCGAGGGTCGGAGCAAGAGACCCAGTACTTC.

The chain combines TRBV6-6 with TRBJ2-7, with 12 bases matching TRBD2. V was pared by 5 bases and J by 2 bases, with 4 bases of the junction left unmatched. This CDR3 spans 15 amino acids. Germline CDR1 MNHNY, CDR2 SVGAGI (reference sequence). DNA of the CDR3: TGTGCCAGCAGTCCCTGGACTAGCGGGGCCTACGAGCAGTACTTC. It encodes CASSPWTSGAYEQYF.

The chain recombines TRBV11-2 with TRBJ2-3; D remains ambiguous. Germline CDR1 SGHAT, CDR2 FQNNGV. CDR3 length: 15 amino acids. The V end was cut by 2 bases, the J end by 1 base, with 10 bases between. The CDR3 bases are TGTGCCAGCAGCTTATCAGACTCCCGCACAGATACGCAGTATTTT. Protein: CASSLSDSRTDTQYF.

The table lists this clone with a count of one. The chain has TRBV4-3 and TRBJ2-7; 11 bases are shared with TRBD1. The CDR3 length is 18 residues. V dropped 1 base and J dropped 4; count of bases not matched to a gene: 12. Germline values: CDR1 LGHNA, CDR2 YSLEER. Here the CDR3 DNA reads TGCGCCAGCAGCCAAGTGGGGGGAGGACAGGGGGCGCCTTACGAGCAGTACTTC. Protein sequence: CASSQVGGGQGAPYEQYF.

This chain uses TRBV10-3 with TRBJ2-7; TRBD2 matches 8 bases. This CDR3 is 14 amino acids long. Germline V lookup: CDR1 ENHRY, CDR2 SYGVKD. V shed 5 bases and J 3 bases; nucleotides not matched to a gene: 6. DNA for the CDR3: TGTGCCATCAGTCCCGTTAGCGGGGTCTACGAGCAGTACTTC. Translated: CAISPVSGVYEQYF.

This clone was recorded once. The gene calls are TRBV24-1 and TRBJ2-1; 8 bases match TRBD1. This CDR3 has 15 residues. The trim removed 7 bases at V and 6 bases at J, leaving 10 bases unmatched. The germline CDR1 and CDR2 sequences are KGHDR and SFDVKD. The CDR3 DNA is TGTGCCACCAGCACCGGGACAGGTATTTCCAATGAGCAGTTCTTC. Protein product: CATSTGTGISNEQFF.

The genes are TRBV7-9 and TRBJ1-2, with a tentative D call TRBD1 (5 bases). Germline V gene sequence: CDR1 SEHNR, CDR2 FQNEAQ (reference sequence). The V gene lost 0 bases and the J gene lost 8 bases, with 19 bases spanning the gap. The CDR3 consists of 16 residues. In DNA form, the CDR3 reads TGTGCCAGCAGCTTAGCCGGGACCGGGGGTTCTATAGGCTACACCTTC. Translated: CASSLAGTGGSIGYTF.

The V call is TRBV6-2 or TRBV6-3, the J call TRBJ1-5; 12 positions agree with TRBD1. Germline CDR1 and CDR2: MNHEY and SVGEGT. V was clipped by 5 bases and J by 1 base; unmatched bases: 6. The CDR3 sequence is 17 residues long. The CDR3 reads CASSRSGTGGSNQPQHF. The CDR3 bases are TGTGCCAGCAGTCGGTCCGGGACAGGGGGCAGCAATCAGCCCCAGCATTTT.

This clone occurred a few times. The chain is built from TRBV5-1 and TRBJ2-2, with a possible D match to TRBD2 (6 bases). The CDR3 sequence is 17 residues long. Germline V gene data show CDR1 as SGHRS and CDR2 as YFSETQ. Trimming took 1 base from V and 4 from J, leaving 17 bases between them. CDR3 DNA sequence: TGCGCCAGCAGCTTGTCTTGGGGGGAAGGCGGCACCGGGGAGCTGTTTTTT. Translation gives CASSLSWGEGGTGELFF.

This chain uses TRBV6-5 with TRBJ1-2; 9 bases match TRBD1. The CDR3 has 13 residues. Trimming removed 8 bases from V and 4 bases from J; junction bases left unmatched: 5. The V gene's germline CDR1 is MNHEY and CDR2 SVGAGI. The CDR3 loop reads CASSGDRVYGYTF. CDR3 sequence (DNA): TGTGCCAGCTCGGGGGACAGGGTCTATGGCTACACCTTC.

CDR3 protein: CATARGYGYTF. CDR3 in DNA: TGTGCCACCGCTCGGGGCTATGGCTACACCTTC. V gene TRBV28 combines with J gene TRBJ1-2; D is uncertain. The CDR3 covers 11 residues. Trimming cost V 10 bases and J 4 bases, with 10 bases left between them. Germline V lookup: CDR1 MDHEN, CDR2 SYDVKM.